This T cell receptor beta chain was sequenced for a study of CD8 T cells in Susac syndrome. The CD8+ and CD4+ T cells were negatively isolated, with the TEMRA cells enriched by FACS. The germline V gene has CDR1 SQVTM and CDR2 ANQGSEA. The CDR3 runs to 13 residues. V shed 4 bases and J 2 bases; nucleotides not matched to a gene: 3. The RNA, roughly 0.45 to 1 ug, was put through reverse transcription using random hexamers. TCRdb recomputed calls from the immunoSEQ multiplex PCR reads with MiXCR, one row per CDR3 protein. The top ten clones hold around 0.38% of a sample with around 50,000 distinct CDR3 sequences, 80% to 95% of them seen once.

The specimen sequenced was CD8+ T cells from PBMCs. The gene calls are TRBV29-1 and TRBJ2-7, with 9 positions matching TRBD1. The clonotype originates from a human donor in good health. This CDR3 reads CSVAGTGPYEQYF. As DNA, the CDR3 is TGCAGCGTTGCCGGGACAGGGCCCTACGAGCAGTACTTC.